This is a list of T cell receptor beta chains from one sample in a study of vaccination and CD4 T cells after COVID-19. Their specific antigens are unknown. TCRdb called the PCR reads again in MiXCR, with one record for every CDR3 protein. The profile shows approximately 7,000 distinct CDR3 sequences, approximately 40% of them singletons. The sample taken for sequencing was CD4+ T cells from blood, cultured in vitro. The receptors come from a human donor in good health. Each CDR3 is given with its conserved first and last residue. D genes are given only for firm matches. Rows give clone size only sometimes, using once, few, many, or a class for an expanded clone.

clone size | J gene | V gene | D gene | CDR3 protein | CDR3 DNA
few | TRBJ1-2 | TRBV7-2 | - | CASSVDTLRGYTF | TGTGCCAGCAGCGTGGACACCCTTAGAGGCTACACCTTC
- | TRBJ2-1 | TRBV6-1 | - | CASSILGPEQFF | TGTGCCAGCAGTATTCTCGGGCCTGAGCAGTTCTTC
few | TRBJ1-2 | TRBV6-1 | - | CASAQKGQTSPSGYTF | TGTGCCAGCGCCCAAAAGGGGCAGACTAGTCCAAGCGGCTACACCTTC
few | TRBJ2-3 | TRBV20-1 | - | CSATSRVTDTQYF | TGCAGTGCTACTAGTAGGGTCACAGATACGCAGTATTTT
few | TRBJ2-3 | TRBV20-1 | TRBD2 | CSARPLAGLQNTQYF | TGCAGTGCTAGACCACTAGCGGGGCTGCAGAATACGCAGTATTTT
medium-sized | TRBJ1-6 | TRBV15 | TRBD1 | CATSFKPGQGNNSPLHF | TGTGCCACCAGCTTTAAACCGGGACAGGGGAATAATTCACCCCTCCACTTT
- | TRBJ2-4 | TRBV19 | - | CASSMGVSIVQYF | TGTGCCAGTAGTATGGGGGTATCGATCGTTCAGTACTTC
- | TRBJ1-5 | TRBV5-6 | - | CASSSHNQPQHF | TGTGCCAGCAGCTCTCACAATCAGCCCCAGCATTTT
- | TRBJ1-1 | TRBV7-3 | - | CASAYSRNTEAFF | TGTGCCAGCGCGTATAGCAGAAACACTGAAGCTTTCTTT
- | TRBJ1-1 | TRBV20-1 | - | CSARKGPRTEAFF | TGCAGTGCTAGAAAGGGGCCTAGGACTGAAGCTTTCTTT
once | TRBJ2-3 | TRBV27 | - | CASSSRDRAHDTQYF | TGTGCCAGCAGTTCCCGGGACCGAGCCCACGATACGCAGTATTTT
- | TRBJ2-6 | TRBV5-1 | TRBD1 | CASSSWDRPLGANVLTF | TGCGCCAGCAGCTCCTGGGACAGGCCCTTGGGGGCCAACGTCCTGACTTTC
few | TRBJ2-3 | TRBV2 | - | CASSEQGFTDTQYF | TGTGCCAGCAGTGAGCAGGGATTCACAGATACGCAGTATTTT
- | TRBJ1-3 | TRBV12-3/TRBV12-4 | - | CASSLSANTIYF | TGTGCCAGCAGTTTATCAGCGAACACCATATACTTT